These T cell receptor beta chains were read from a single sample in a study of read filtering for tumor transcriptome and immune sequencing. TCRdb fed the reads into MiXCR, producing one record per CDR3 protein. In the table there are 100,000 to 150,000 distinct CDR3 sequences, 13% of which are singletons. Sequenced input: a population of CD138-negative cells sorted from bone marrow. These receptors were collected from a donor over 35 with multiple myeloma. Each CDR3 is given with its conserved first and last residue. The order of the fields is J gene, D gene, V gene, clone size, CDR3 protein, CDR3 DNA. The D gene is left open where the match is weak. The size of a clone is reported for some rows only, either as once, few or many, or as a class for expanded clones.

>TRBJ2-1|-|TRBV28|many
CASRVTYNEQFF
TGTGCCAGCAGAGTCACATACAATGAGCAGTTCTTC
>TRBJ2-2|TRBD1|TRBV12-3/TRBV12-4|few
CASSLGGTGRTGELFF
TGTGCCAGCAGTTTAGGCGGGACAGGTCGAACCGGGGAGCTGTTTTTT
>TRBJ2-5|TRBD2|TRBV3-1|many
CASRQPGGETQYF
TGTGCCAGCAGACAACCCGGGGGGGAGACCCAGTACTTC
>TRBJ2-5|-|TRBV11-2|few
CASSEGHQETQYF
TGTGCCAGCAGCGAGGGACACCAAGAGACCCAGTACTTC
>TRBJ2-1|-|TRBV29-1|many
CSVVPLADEQFF
TGCAGCGTTGTTCCTCTAGCCGATGAGCAGTTCTTC
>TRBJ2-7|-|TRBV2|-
CASSEGVRYEQYF
TGTGCCAGCAGTGAAGGAGTGCGCTACGAGCAGTACTTC
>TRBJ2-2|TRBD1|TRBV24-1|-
CATSDPGQGISGELFF
TGTGCCACCAGTGACCCGGGACAGGGGATTTCCGGGGAGCTGTTTTTT
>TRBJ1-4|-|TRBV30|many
CAWDRATNEKLFF
TGTGCCTGGGACCGAGCAACTAATGAAAAACTGTTTTTT
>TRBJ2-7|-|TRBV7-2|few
CASSFGDRGEQYF
TGTGCCAGCAGCTTTGGGGACCGCGGGGAGCAGTACTTC
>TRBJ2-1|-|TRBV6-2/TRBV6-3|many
CASSFGQLLNEQFF
TGTGCCAGCAGTTTCGGACAGCTACTCAATGAGCAGTTCTTC
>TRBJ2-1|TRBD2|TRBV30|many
CAWSYASGRYSYNEQFF
TGTGCCTGGAGTTATGCTAGCGGGAGGTATTCCTACAATGAGCAGTTCTTC
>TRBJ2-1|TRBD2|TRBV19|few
CASSTGLAGGLSSYNEQFF
TGTGCCAGTAGTACTGGACTAGCGGGGGGTCTTAGCTCCTACAATGAGCAGTTCTTC
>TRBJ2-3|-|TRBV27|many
CASSQVAHLQYF
TGTGCCAGCAGTCAGGTGGCCCACCTTCAGTATTTT
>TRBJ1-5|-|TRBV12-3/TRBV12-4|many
CASSLLGPQAGQPQHF
TGTGCCAGCAGCTTGCTTGGCCCCCAGGCAGGTCAGCCCCAGCATTTT
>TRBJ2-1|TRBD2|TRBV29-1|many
CSVPRSGTYNEQFF
TGCAGCGTCCCGAGGAGCGGGACCTACAATGAGCAGTTCTTC
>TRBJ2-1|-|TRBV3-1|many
CASSQERASPHEQFF
TGTGCCAGCAGCCAAGAAAGGGCCTCTCCCCATGAGCAGTTCTTC
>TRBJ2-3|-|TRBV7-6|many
CASSLGLNTDTQYF
TGTGCCAGCAGCTTAGGGTTAAACACAGATACGCAGTATTTT
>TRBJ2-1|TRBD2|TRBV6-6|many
CASSEAGGDHREQFF
TGTGCCAGCAGCGAAGCGGGAGGGGATCATAGGGAGCAGTTCTTC
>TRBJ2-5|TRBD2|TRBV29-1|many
CSVEGGRGETQYF
TGCAGCGTTGAGGGCGGGAGGGGAGAGACCCAGTACTTC
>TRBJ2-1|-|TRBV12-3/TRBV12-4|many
CASSFGVDGFRNEQFF
TGTGCCAGCAGTTTTGGGGTGGACGGGTTTCGAAATGAGCAGTTCTTC
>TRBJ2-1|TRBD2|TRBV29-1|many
CSAGTSGSYEQFF
TGCAGCGCTGGGACTAGCGGGAGCTATGAGCAGTTCTTC
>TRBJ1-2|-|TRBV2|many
CASPSPNYGYTF
TGTGCCAGCCCATCCCCTAACTATGGCTACACCTTC
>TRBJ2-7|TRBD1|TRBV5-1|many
CASSGIGQGTYEQYF
TGCGCCAGCAGCGGGATAGGACAGGGAACCTACGAGCAGTACTTC
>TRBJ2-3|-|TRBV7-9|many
CASSPTPGTDTQYF
TGTGCCAGCAGTCCGACGCCTGGAACAGATACGCAGTATTTT
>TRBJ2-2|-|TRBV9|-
CARVLDTGELFF
TGTGCCAGGGTCTTAGACACCGGGGAGCTGTTTTTT
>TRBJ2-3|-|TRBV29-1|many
CSVVTGTDTQYF
TGCAGCGTTGTGACAGGCACAGATACGCAGTATTTT
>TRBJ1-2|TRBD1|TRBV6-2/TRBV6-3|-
CASSTGQLGGYTF
TGTGCCAGCAGTACGGGACAGCTGGGGGGCTACACCTTC
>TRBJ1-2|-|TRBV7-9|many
CASSPGGQDYGYTF
TGTGCCAGCAGCCCTGGAGGGCAGGACTATGGCTACACCTTC
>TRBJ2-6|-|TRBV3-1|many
CASSQFGSGANVLTF
TGTGCCAGCAGCCAGTTCGGCTCTGGGGCCAACGTCCTGACTTTC
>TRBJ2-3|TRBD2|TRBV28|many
CASKVAGGTQDTQYF
TGTGCCAGCAAAGTGGCGGGAGGGACACAAGATACGCAGTATTTT
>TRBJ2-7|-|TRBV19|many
CASSIAGDTSYEQYF
TGTGCCAGTAGTATAGCGGGGGACACCTCCTACGAGCAGTACTTC
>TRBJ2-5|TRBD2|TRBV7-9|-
CASSLGSGVQETQYF
TGTGCCAGCAGCTTGGGTAGCGGGGTCCAAGAGACCCAGTACTTC
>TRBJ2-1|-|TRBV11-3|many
CASSAHTGPLNEQFF
TGTGCCAGCAGCGCCCACACCGGGCCCCTAAATGAGCAGTTCTTC
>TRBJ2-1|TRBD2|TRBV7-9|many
CASRSLAGEAHNEQFF
TGTGCCAGCAGATCACTAGCGGGGGAAGCTCACAATGAGCAGTTCTTC
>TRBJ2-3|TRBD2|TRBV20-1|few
CSGLPSGRSDTQYF
TGCAGTGGCCTTCCTAGCGGGAGGTCAGATACGCAGTATTTT
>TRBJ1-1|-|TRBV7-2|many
CASSPSVGDAEAFF
TGTGCCAGCAGCCCCTCGGTAGGAGACGCTGAAGCTTTCTTT
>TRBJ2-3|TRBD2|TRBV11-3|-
CASSFRRSSGGTTDTQYF
TGTGCCAGCAGCTTCCGACGTTCTAGCGGGGGGACCACAGATACGCAGTATTTT
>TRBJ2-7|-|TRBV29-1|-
CSVTLQGSYEQYF
TGCAGCGTCACCCTACAGGGTTCCTACGAGCAGTACTTC
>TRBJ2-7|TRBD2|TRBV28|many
CASRPSGRDEQYF
TGTGCCTCTAGGCCCAGCGGGAGGGACGAGCAGTACTTC
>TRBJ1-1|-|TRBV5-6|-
CASSLWNTEAFF
TGTGCCAGCAGCTTGTGGAACACTGAAGCTTTCTTT
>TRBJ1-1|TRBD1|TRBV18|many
CASSQGQGQNTEAFF
TGTGCCAGCTCCCAGGGACAGGGCCAGAACACTGAAGCTTTCTTT
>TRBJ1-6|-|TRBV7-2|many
CASSLEQADWGSPLHF
TGTGCCAGCAGCTTAGAACAGGCCGATTGGGGTTCACCCCTCCACTTT
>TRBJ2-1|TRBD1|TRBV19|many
CASSLRQGREQFF
TGTGCCAGTAGTCTACGACAGGGAAGGGAGCAGTTCTTC
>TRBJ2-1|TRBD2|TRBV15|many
CATSREGLAGNEQFF
TGTGCCACCAGCAGAGAGGGACTAGCGGGAAATGAGCAGTTCTTC
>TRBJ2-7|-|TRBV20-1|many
CSARDPKQYYEQYF
TGCAGTGCTAGAGATCCAAAACAGTACTACGAGCAGTACTTC
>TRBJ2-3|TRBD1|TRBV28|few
CASSPGTGRTDTQYF
TGTGCCAGCAGCCCCGGGACAGGGCGCACAGATACGCAGTATTTT
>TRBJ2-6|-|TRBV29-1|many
CSVGSGANVLTF
TGCAGCGTTGGCTCTGGGGCCAACGTCCTGACTTTC
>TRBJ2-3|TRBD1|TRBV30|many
CAWSGSRGLPDTQYF
TGTGCCTGGAGTGGGTCCAGGGGGCTTCCAGATACGCAGTATTTT
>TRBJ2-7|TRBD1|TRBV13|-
CASSSTILGTGGGYEQYF
TGTGCCAGCAGCTCAACAATCCTTGGGACAGGGGGAGGCTACGAGCAGTACTTC